Listed here are 21 T cell receptor beta chains from one sample, sequenced in a study of identical twins. TCRdb recomputed calls from the 5' RACE reads with MiXCR, one row per CDR3 protein. The sample includes hundreds of thousands of distinct CDR3 sequences, about 7.5% of them seen just once. These records were also assigned to another study, of yellow fever vaccine responses in identical twins.

Source material: memory (CD45RO+) T cells sorted from blood. These receptors came from a woman aged 18-30 years in good health.

V is TRBV7-2 and J is TRBJ2-2, with 11 bases fitting TRBD2. J lost 1 base, V lost 4 bases, and 5 bases had no gene match. Germline V gene data show CDR1 as SGHTA and CDR2 as FQGNSA. The length of the CDR3 is 17 residues. CDR3 DNA sequence: TGTGCCAGCAGCTCACTAGCGGGAGTAGGGAACACCGGGGAGCTGTTTTTT. Translating gives CASSSLAGVGNTGELFF.

The V gene is TRBV5-5, the J gene TRBJ2-3; D remains ambiguous. Germline CDR1 SGHKS, CDR2 YYEKEE (reference sequence). Trimming left V 2 bases short and J 6 bases short, with 13 bases between. There are 14 residues in the CDR3. CDR3 bases: TGTGCCAGCAGCTTATTCCTTGGAGCGGATACGCAGTATTTT. Its protein product is CASSLFLGADTQYF.

The table lists this clonotype with many counts. V gene TRBV12-3 or TRBV12-4 combines with J gene TRBJ2-2, with 7 positions matching TRBD1. The V and J ends lost 6 bases and 3 bases, in that order; junction bases with no gene match: 4. The CDR3 has 14 amino acids. CDR3 in DNA: TGTGCCAGCAGAGAACAGGGGTACACCGGGGAGCTGTTTTTT. Translated: CASREQGYTGELFF.

This clonotype was observed at least ten times. The chain links TRBV5-1 to TRBJ2-3; TRBD2 aligns across 11 bases. The CDR3 has 17 residues. Germline CDR1 SGHRS, CDR2 YFSETQ. V shed 3 bases and J 2 bases; nucleotides not matched to a gene: 8. Written as DNA, the CDR3 is TGCGCCAGCAGCTGGGGACTAGCGGCCCGTCACACAGATACGCAGTATTTT. Translation: CASSWGLAARHTDTQYF.

This clonotype was seen at least ten times. V usage is TRBV6-1 and J usage is TRBJ2-3, with 7 bases fitting TRBD1. The length of the CDR3 is 15 residues. With 8 bases clipped from V and 2 bases from J, the junction kept 10 bases outside the gene matches. Germline assignment: CDR1 MNHNS and CDR2 SASEGT. DNA for the CDR3: TGTGCCAGCTTTCCGGGACAGACTTACACAGATACGCAGTATTTT. It specifies CASFPGQTYTDTQYF.

This clonotype was counted ten times or more. This chain links TRBV3-1 with TRBJ2-5; D gene unclear. CDR3 size: 15 residues. Deletions cut 7 bases from V and 5 bases from J, with 20 bases between. Germline V lookup: CDR1 LGHDT, CDR2 YNNKEL (reference sequence). The CDR3 loop reads CASNPSRAVPETQYF. In DNA, the CDR3 is TGTGCCAGCAACCCCTCTCGGGCGGTCCCGGAGACCCAGTACTTC.

The gene calls are TRBV30 and TRBJ1-5; D gene uncertain. The CDR3 has 11 amino acids. Looked up from germline, CDR1 is GTSNPN and CDR2 is SVGIG (reference sequence). Trimming pared 5 bases from V and 7 bases from J, leaving 9 bases between. The CDR3 loop reads CAWGVEQPQHF. DNA for the CDR3: TGTGCCTGGGGGGTGGAACAGCCCCAGCATTTT.

J is TRBJ2-3 and V is TRBV6-1, with 9 bases fitting TRBD2. J lost 5 bases, V lost 7 bases, and 7 bases had no gene match. The CDR3 has 14 amino acids. Looked up from germline, CDR1 is MNHNS and CDR2 is SASEGT. The CDR3 is CASIQAGGGDTQYF. The CDR3 DNA is TGTGCCAGCATACAAGCGGGGGGAGGAGATACGCAGTATTTT.

CDR3 amino acids: CASSLVLRQGATAYEQYF. DNA for the CDR3: TGTGCCAGCAGCTTAGTACTTAGACAGGGGGCGACAGCCTACGAGCAGTACTTC. The chain uses TRBV7-8 and TRBJ2-7; 10 positions match TRBD1. The CDR3 is made up of 18 amino acids. The germline CDR1 and CDR2 sequences are SGHVS and FQNEAQ. Trimming took 1 base from V and 2 from J; bases not matched to a gene: 11.

In this sample, this clonotype turned up a few times. The chain carries TRBV7-8 and TRBJ1-5; perhaps TRBD1 as D (5 bases). Germline assignment: CDR1 SGHVS and CDR2 FQNEAQ. The V end was cut by 5 bases, the J end by 1 base, with 15 bases between. CDR3 length: 16 amino acids. CDR3 nucleotides: TGTGCCAGCAGCGAATTGGGGGGTCTCAGCAATCAGCCCCAGCATTTT. It codes for CASSELGGLSNQPQHF.

The rearrangement links TRBV27 to TRBJ2-1; weak D call: TRBD2 (6 bases). Germline lookup yields CDR1 MNHEY and CDR2 SMNVEV (reference sequence). The CDR3 runs to 17 residues. Trimming stripped 2 bases from V and 6 bases from J, with 20 bases between. The CDR3 region has the DNA TGTGCCAGCAGTTTAAGGCCGCGGGAAGGGGTGGGCAATGAGCAGTTCTTC. Protein product: CASSLRPREGVGNEQFF.

The gene calls are TRBV11-2 and TRBJ1-2, with D perhaps TRBD1 (6 bases). This CDR3 spans 14 amino acids. Trimming pared 0 bases from V and 6 bases from J, leaving 11 bases between. CDR1 and CDR2 from the germline V gene are SGHAT and FQNNGV. The CDR3 bases are TGTGCCAGCAGCTTAGACGGGGGGCAGGATGGCTACACCTTC. This sequence encodes CASSLDGGQDGYTF.

The gene calls are TRBV5-6 and TRBJ2-4; 8 bases fit TRBD2. V shed 5 bases and J 6 bases; nucleotides not matched to a gene: 13. The length of the CDR3 is 16 residues. Germline V gene lookup returns CDR1 SGHDT and CDR2 YYEEEE. The CDR3: CASSTPWLAGLNIQYF. The CDR3 DNA sequence: TGTGCCAGCAGTACCCCGTGGCTAGCGGGCTTAAACATTCAGTACTTC.

The chain is built from TRBV29-1 and TRBJ2-1; D possibly corresponds to TRBD2 (6 bases). V lost 7 bases and J 3 bases, leaving 16 bases between the germline ends. The CDR3 covers 14 residues. The germline V gene has CDR1 SQVTM and CDR2 ANQGSEA. CDR3: CSGLGTPDYNEQFF. In DNA form, the CDR3 reads TGCAGCGGGCTCGGGACTCCCGACTACAATGAGCAGTTCTTC.

This clonotype was detected only once. The chain employs TRBV7-9 and TRBJ1-4, with 11 bases lining up with TRBD1. Germline trimming cut 5 bases from V and 8 bases from J; bases unmatched to any gene: 10. The CDR3 spans 16 residues. Germline V CDR1 and CDR2: SEHNR, FQNEAQ (reference sequence). The CDR3 bases are TGTGCCAGCAGCGGACAGGGGGCAATAGCCCTCGAAAAACTGTTTTTT. Protein: CASSGQGAIALEKLFF.

This clonotype showed up just a few times. This sequence joins TRBV15 and TRBJ2-1, with TRBD2 matching 9 bases. Looked up from germline, CDR1 is LNHNV and CDR2 is YYDKDF (reference sequence). This CDR3 contains 15 residues. The CDR3, as DNA: TGTGGCTCCAGCGGTAGCGGGGGCGCCTACAATGAGCAGTTCTTC. As protein: CGSSGSGGAYNEQFF.

This clonotype was counted ten times or more. The chain employs TRBV5-1 and TRBJ2-7, with 8 bases aligning to TRBD1. Germline V lookup: CDR1 SGHRS, CDR2 YFSETQ. The CDR3 runs to 15 residues. Losses at the gene ends were 4 bases for V and 1 base for J; bases not matched to a gene: 7. CDR3 in amino acids: CASSPGGQGSYEQYF. The CDR3 DNA sequence: TGCGCCAGCAGCCCGGGCGGACAGGGATCCTACGAGCAGTACTTC. The full variable domain, its missing parts supplied by reference TRBV5-1 and TRBJ2-7, is KAGVTQTPRYLIKTRGQQVTLSCSPISGHRSVSWYQQTPGQGLQFLFEYFSETQRNKGNFPGRFSGRQFSNSRSEMNVSTLELGDSALYLCASSPGGQGSYEQYFGPGTRLTVT.

This clonotype has just a few counts. The gene calls are TRBV20-1 and TRBJ2-5; the D call may be TRBD1 or TRBD2 (6 bases each). With 6 bases removed from V and 5 bases from J, the gap between germline ends came to 22 bases. Germline V gives CDR1 DFQATT, CDR2 SNEGSKA (reference sequence). The CDR3 is made up of 15 amino acids. The CDR3 loop reads CSAKIPGAFGETQYF. CDR3 nucleotides: TGCAGTGCGAAAATCCCGGGGGCCTTCGGGGAGACCCAGTACTTC.

The chain is built from TRBV20-1 and TRBJ2-5; 8 nucleotides align to TRBD2. J lost 2 bases, V lost 4 bases, and 9 bases had no gene match. The CDR3 has 15 amino acids. Per germline, CDR1 DFQATT and CDR2 SNEGSKA (reference sequence). In DNA, the CDR3 is TGCAGTGCTAACCCCCGGGCTAGCGGGCAAGAGACCCAGTACTTC. Amino acid sequence: CSANPRASGQETQYF.

In this sample, this clonotype turned up a few times. The chain is built from TRBV5-1 and TRBJ2-5; D remains unclear. V was pared by 3 bases and J by 1 base, with 13 bases between. Germline values: CDR1 SGHRS, CDR2 YFSETQ. The CDR3 spans 15 residues. CDR3 in amino acids: CASSSRERRQETQYF. As DNA, the CDR3 is TGCGCCAGCAGCTCCCGCGAACGACGCCAAGAGACCCAGTACTTC.

This clonotype was counted a few times. The chain uses TRBV7-8 and TRBJ2-7; possibly TRBD1 for D (6 bases). The CDR3 has 13 amino acids. Looked up from germline, CDR1 is SGHVS and CDR2 is FQNEAQ. The V end lost 5 bases, the J end lost 2 bases, and 10 bases lay between the germline ends. The CDR3 DNA is TGTGCCAGCAGCGTAGGACAGACCTACGAGCAGTACTTC. Its translation is CASSVGQTYEQYF. The full variable domain, rest sourced from reference TRBV7-8 and TRBJ2-7, is GAGVSQSPRYKVAKRGQDVALRCDPISGHVSLFWYQQALGQGPEFLTYFQNEAQLDKSGLPSDRFFAERPEGSVSTLKIQRTQQEDSAVYLCASSVGQTYEQYFGPGTRLTVT.